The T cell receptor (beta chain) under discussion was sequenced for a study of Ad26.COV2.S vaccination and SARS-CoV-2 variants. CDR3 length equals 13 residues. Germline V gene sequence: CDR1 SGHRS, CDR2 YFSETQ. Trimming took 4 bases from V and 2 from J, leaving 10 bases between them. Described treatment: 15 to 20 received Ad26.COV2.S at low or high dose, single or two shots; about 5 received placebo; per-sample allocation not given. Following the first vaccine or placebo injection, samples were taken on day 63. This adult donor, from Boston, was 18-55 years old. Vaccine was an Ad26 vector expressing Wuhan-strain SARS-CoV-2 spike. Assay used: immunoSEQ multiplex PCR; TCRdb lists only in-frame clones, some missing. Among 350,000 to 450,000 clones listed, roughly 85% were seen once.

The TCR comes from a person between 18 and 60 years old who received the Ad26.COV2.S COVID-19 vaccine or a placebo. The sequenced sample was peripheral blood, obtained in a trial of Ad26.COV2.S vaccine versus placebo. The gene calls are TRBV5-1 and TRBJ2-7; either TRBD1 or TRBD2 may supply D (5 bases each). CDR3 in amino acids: CASSIRETYEQYF. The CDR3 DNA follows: TGCGCCAGCAGCATCAGGGAGACCTACGAGCAGTACTTC.